This entry features one TCR beta chain sequence. Its antigen remains unknown. Just one base apart from a much larger clone, this may be a read error. A second PCR of 7 to 11 cycles used a sample-barcoded 5' primer and a J-beta primer mix. TCRdb recomputed calls from the 5' RACE reads with MiXCR, one row per CDR3 protein. Counted here are about 400,000 distinct CDR3 sequences, about half occurring once; the ten biggest clones make up around 50%. This sample was taken from a study of blood T cells in healthy people across ages. Findings and limits, study-wide: Roughly linear age-related decline in beta diversity appeared, significant by age 40.

The CDR3 length is 16 residues. Germline assignment: CDR1 SGHTA and CDR2 FQGNSA. Sequenced input: blood. The receptor's source is a man aged 55 to 70 in good health. The rearrangement links TRBV7-2 to TRBJ2-4; D is unclear. The better agreement between TRBJ2-5 and the DNA end casts doubt on the J call. The DNA for the CDR3 is TGTGCCAGCAGCCCGCTTAGCAGGAGTCAAGGAGAGACCCAGTACTTC. Translating gives CASSPLSRSQGETQYF.